These 16 T cell receptor beta chains share one sample of origin, sequenced in a study of cytomegalovirus exposure and HLA in healthy donors. The PCR ran on 60 Vbeta and 13 Jbeta primers. Profiled with immunoSEQ multiplex PCR; TCRdb holds only in-frame clones, not every one. The data contain over 150,000 clones, around 86% of them seen just once; the ten biggest clones take up roughly 1.9%. Sequencing used PBMCs. All receptors derive from a human donor in good health.

The rearrangement uses TRBV7-2 and TRBJ2-7, with 8 bases aligning to TRBD2. V gave up 5 bases and J gave up 4 bases; unmatched junction bases: 10. Germline V lookup: CDR1 SGHTA, CDR2 FQGNSA. The CDR3 loop spans 15 amino acids. CDR3 sequence reads: CASSPNAGGLYEQYF. DNA for the CDR3: TGTGCCAGCAGCCCCAACGCGGGGGGACTGTACGAGCAGTACTTC.

The chain carries TRBV7-2 and TRBJ2-1; 8 bases line up with TRBD2. This CDR3 is built from 14 residues. The J segment lost 5 bases and the V segment lost 6 bases, leaving 6 bases of the junction unmatched. In germline, CDR1 is SGHTA, CDR2 FQGNSA. The CDR3, as DNA: TGTGCCAGCAGTCGGGGGGGCCTGGACAATGAGCAGTTCTTC. Translated: CASSRGGLDNEQFF.

The rearrangement uses TRBV6-5 and TRBJ2-4; the match to TRBD1 covers 9 bases. This CDR3 comprises 14 residues. Unmatched junction bases numbered 7, after V lost 6 bases and J lost 7 bases. CDR1 and CDR2 (germline): MNHEY, SVGAGI. The CDR3 region is CASSSGTGRNIQYF. DNA of the CDR3: TGTGCCAGCAGCTCCGGGACAGGGAGGAACATTCAGTACTTC.

The rearrangement uses TRBV7-9 and TRBJ1-5; no reliable D call. Trimming pared 1 base from V and 6 bases from J, leaving 13 bases between. Per the germline V gene, CDR1 is SEHNR and CDR2 is FQNEAQ (reference sequence). The CDR3 totals 15 residues. The CDR3 coding sequence is TGTGCCAGCAGCTTAGATGGAGCACGCGGTCAGCCCCAGCATTTT. Translated: CASSLDGARGQPQHF.

The chain carries TRBV7-9 and TRBJ2-1; TRBD2 is a possible D gene (5 bases). Per the germline V gene, CDR1 is SEHNR and CDR2 is FQNEAQ (reference sequence). This CDR3 contains 14 residues. The V and J ends lost 1 base and 4 bases respectively, with 8 bases between them. The CDR3 DNA reads as TGTGCCAGCAGCTTAGGACGGGATTACAATGAGCAGTTCTTC. Translating it yields CASSLGRDYNEQFF.

The chain recombines TRBV7-9 with TRBJ2-1; 8 bases are a match to TRBD2. Germline-derived CDR1 and CDR2 are SEHNR and FQNEAQ (reference sequence). This CDR3 has 16 residues. J gave up 5 bases and V 5 bases, and 11 bases lay outside the gene matches. Written as DNA, the CDR3 is TGTGCCAGCAGCCCTCCGGGGGGGGTTCGGGACAATGAGCAGTTCTTC. This translates into CASSPPGGVRDNEQFF.

The chain uses TRBV9 and TRBJ1-1, with 10 nucleotides matching TRBD1. The CDR3 extends over 16 amino acids. V lost 3 bases to trimming and J lost 5 bases; unmatched junction nucleotides: 10. Germline V gene sequence: CDR1 SGDLS, CDR2 YYNGEE. CDR3 sequence: CASSAHRDRGGTEAFF. The CDR3 region has the DNA TGTGCCAGCAGCGCGCACCGGGACAGGGGTGGGACTGAAGCTTTCTTT.

The chain links TRBV6-5 to TRBJ1-3, with D unresolved. Germline V gene sequence: CDR1 MNHEY, CDR2 SVGAGI. This CDR3 has 14 residues. V lost 5 bases and J lost 0, with 8 bases in between. As DNA, the CDR3 is TGTGCCAGCAGTCAGGATGCCTCTGGAAACACCATATATTTT. This translates into CASSQDASGNTIYF.

The gene calls are TRBV5-1 and TRBJ2-5, with a tentative D call TRBD2 (5 bases). CDR3 length: 14 amino acids. Germline CDR1 and CDR2: SGHRS and YFSETQ. V was shortened by 0 bases and J by 3 bases, with 9 bases between the two germline ends. The CDR3 here is CASSLVSGEETQYF. DNA of the CDR3: TGCGCCAGCAGCTTGGTAAGCGGCGAAGAGACCCAGTACTTC.

The CDR3 DNA reads TGCGCCAGCAGCCAAAACACCGATCAGCCCCAGCATTTT. Residues: CASSQNTDQPQHF. V is TRBV4-1 and J is TRBJ1-5; D is unresolved. CDR3 length: 13 amino acids. Looked up from germline, CDR1 is MGHRA and CDR2 is YSYEKL. Between the trimmed V and J ends, which lost 2 bases and 5 bases, there was a span of 7 bases.

This clone has just a few counts. V gene TRBV7-9 combines with J gene TRBJ2-1; the D gene is possibly TRBD1 (6 bases). The germline V gene encodes CDR1 SEHNR and CDR2 FQNEAQ (reference sequence). The germline V and J ends were trimmed by 3 bases and 5 bases, with 11 bases remaining between them. This CDR3 has 14 amino acids. The CDR3 DNA sequence: TGTGCCAGCAGCTTGTTCACAGGGCACAATGAGCAGTTCTTC. Protein product: CASSLFTGHNEQFF. Full variable domain (remainder filled in from reference TRBV7-9 and TRBJ2-1): DTGVSQNPRHKITKRGQNVTFRCDPISEHNRLYWYRQTLGQGPEFLTYFQNEAQLEKSRLLSDRFSAERPKGSFSTLEIQRTEQGDSAMYLCASSLFTGHNEQFFGPGTRLTVL.

The count of this clone is one. The rearrangement uses TRBV18 and TRBJ1-3; D is uncertain. V was trimmed by 6 bases and J by 0 bases, leaving 12 bases between them. CDR3 length: 15 amino acids. Germline values: CDR1 KGHSH, CDR2 LQKENI. The CDR3 here is CASSPSPSSGNTIYF. Written as DNA, the CDR3 is TGTGCCAGCTCTCCTTCCCCGAGCTCTGGAAACACCATATATTTT. Full variable domain (outside the CDR3, taken from reference TRBV18 and TRBJ1-3): NAGVMQNPRHLVRRRGQEARLRCSPMKGHSHVYWYRQLPEEGLKFMVYLQKENIIDESGMPKERFSAEFPKEGPSILRIQQVVRGDSAAYFCASSPSPSSGNTIYFGEGSWLTVV.

J is TRBJ1-5 and V is TRBV6-7, with 7 positions matching TRBD1. TRBV6-7 is marked as an open reading frame, function uncertain. The CDR3 has 17 residues. J lost 3 bases, V lost 5 bases, and 13 bases had no gene match. For the CDR3, the DNA is TGTGCCAGCAGTAGCACAGGGGCCGCACGGTCCAATCAGCCCCAGCATTTT. Its translation: CASSSTGAARSNQPQHF.

This clone was seen just once. The CDR3 here is CASTLQGSLFF. The CDR3 nucleotides are TGTGCCAGCACCTTACAGGGCTCCCTATTCTTC. J is TRBJ2-1 and V is TRBV6-6, with TRBD1 as a possible D gene (6 bases). The CDR3 is 11 residues long. Germline V gene lookup returns CDR1 MNHNY and CDR2 SVGAGI (reference sequence). With 7 bases removed from V and 16 bases from J, the gap between germline ends came to 17 bases.

The V gene is TRBV7-9, the J gene TRBJ2-5; TRBD1 matches at 10 bases. This CDR3 comprises 15 residues. Per germline, CDR1 SEHNR and CDR2 FQNEAQ (reference sequence). V lost 5 bases, J lost 4 bases, and 7 bases stayed unmatched. DNA of the CDR3: TGTGCCAGCAGCCAGACAGGGGGCTTGGGAGAGACCCAGTACTTC. The encoded protein is CASSQTGGLGETQYF.

This rearrangement joins TRBV18 to TRBJ2-3; TRBD2 matches 10 bases. Trimming took 1 base from V and 5 from J; bases not matched to a gene: 12. CDR3 length: 18 amino acids. The germline gives CDR1 KGHSH, CDR2 LQKENI. The CDR3 spells CASSPLLERGGPEDTQYF. The CDR3 bases are TGTGCCAGCTCACCACTCTTAGAGCGGGGGGGCCCCGAAGATACGCAGTATTTT.